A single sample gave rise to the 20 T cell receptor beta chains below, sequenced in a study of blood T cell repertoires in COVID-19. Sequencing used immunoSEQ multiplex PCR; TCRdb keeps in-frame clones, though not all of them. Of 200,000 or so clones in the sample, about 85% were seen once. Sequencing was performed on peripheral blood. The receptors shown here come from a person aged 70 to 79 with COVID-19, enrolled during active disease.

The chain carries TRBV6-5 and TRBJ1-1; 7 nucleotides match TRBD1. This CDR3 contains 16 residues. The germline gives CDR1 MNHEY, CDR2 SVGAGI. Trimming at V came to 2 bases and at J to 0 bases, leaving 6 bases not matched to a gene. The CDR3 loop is CASSYNRGRMNTEAFF. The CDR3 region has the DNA TGTGCCAGCAGTTACAACAGGGGTCGTATGAACACTGAAGCTTTCTTT.

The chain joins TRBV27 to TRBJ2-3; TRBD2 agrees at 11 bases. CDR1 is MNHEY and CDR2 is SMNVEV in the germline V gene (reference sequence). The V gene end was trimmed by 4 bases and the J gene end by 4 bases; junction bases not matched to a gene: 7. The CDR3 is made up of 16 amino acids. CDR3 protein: CASSSFSGRDPDTQYF. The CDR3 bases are TGTGCCAGCAGTTCTTTTAGCGGGAGGGACCCAGATACGCAGTATTTT.

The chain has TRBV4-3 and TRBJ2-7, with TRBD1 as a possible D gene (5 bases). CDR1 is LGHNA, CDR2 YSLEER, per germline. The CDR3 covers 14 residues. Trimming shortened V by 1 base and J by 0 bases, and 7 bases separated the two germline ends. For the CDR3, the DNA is TGCGCCAGCAGCCAAGGGGGCGGCTCCTACGAGCAGTACTTC. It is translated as CASSQGGGSYEQYF.

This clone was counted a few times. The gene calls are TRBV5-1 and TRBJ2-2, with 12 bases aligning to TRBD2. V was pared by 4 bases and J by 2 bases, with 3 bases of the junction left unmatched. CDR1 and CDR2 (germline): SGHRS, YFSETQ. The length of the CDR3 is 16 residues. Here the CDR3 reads CASSGGLAGNTGELFF. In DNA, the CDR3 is TGCGCCAGCAGCGGTGGACTAGCGGGAAACACCGGGGAGCTGTTTTTT.

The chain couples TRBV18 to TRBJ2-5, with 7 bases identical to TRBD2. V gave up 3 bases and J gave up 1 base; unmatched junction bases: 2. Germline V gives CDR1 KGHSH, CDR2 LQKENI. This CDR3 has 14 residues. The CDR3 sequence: CASSPASGQETQYF. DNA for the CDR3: TGTGCCAGCTCACCGGCTAGCGGCCAAGAGACCCAGTACTTC.

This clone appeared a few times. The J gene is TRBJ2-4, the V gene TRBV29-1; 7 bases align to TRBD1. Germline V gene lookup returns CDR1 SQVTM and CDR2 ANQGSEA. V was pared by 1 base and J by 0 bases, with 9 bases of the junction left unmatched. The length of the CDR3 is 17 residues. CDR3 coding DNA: TGCAGCGTTGAAGGTGGAAAGGGGGCAGGAGCCAAAAACATTCAGTACTTC. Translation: CSVEGGKGAGAKNIQYF.

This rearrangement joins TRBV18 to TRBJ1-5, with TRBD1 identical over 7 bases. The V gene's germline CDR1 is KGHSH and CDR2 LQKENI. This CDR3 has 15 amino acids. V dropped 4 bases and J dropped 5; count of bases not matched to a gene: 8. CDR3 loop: CASSHTGQSYQPQHF. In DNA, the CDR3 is TGTGCCAGCTCACACACGGGACAGAGTTATCAGCCCCAGCATTTT.

The DNA for the CDR3 is TGTGCCAGCAGCAAACCGGGACAGCCAGATAGCAATCAGCCCCAGCATTTT. It encodes CASSKPGQPDSNQPQHF. The chain is built from TRBV21-1 and TRBJ1-5; TRBD1 is the table's D call, not checked against the DNA. TRBV21-1 is marked as a pseudogene. The CDR3 consists of 17 residues.

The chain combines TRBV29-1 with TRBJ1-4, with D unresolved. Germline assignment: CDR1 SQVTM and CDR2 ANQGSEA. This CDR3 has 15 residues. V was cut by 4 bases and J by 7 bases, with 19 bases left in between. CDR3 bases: TGCAGCGTTGTATGGCGGATTAAAGGAATTGAAAAACTGTTTTTT. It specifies CSVVWRIKGIEKLFF.

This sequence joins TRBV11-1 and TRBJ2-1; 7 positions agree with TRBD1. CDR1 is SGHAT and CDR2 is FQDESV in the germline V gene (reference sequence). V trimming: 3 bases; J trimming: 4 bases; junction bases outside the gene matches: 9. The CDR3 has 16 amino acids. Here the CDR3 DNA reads TGTGCCAGCAGCTTTAACGACAGGGCAACTTACAATGAGCAGTTCTTC. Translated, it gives CASSFNDRATYNEQFF.

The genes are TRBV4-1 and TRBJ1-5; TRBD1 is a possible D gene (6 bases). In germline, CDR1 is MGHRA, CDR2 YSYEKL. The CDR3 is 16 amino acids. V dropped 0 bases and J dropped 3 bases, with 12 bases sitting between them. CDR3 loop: CASSQDDRTTNQPQHF. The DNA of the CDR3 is TGCGCCAGCAGCCAAGATGACAGGACCACCAATCAGCCCCAGCATTTT.

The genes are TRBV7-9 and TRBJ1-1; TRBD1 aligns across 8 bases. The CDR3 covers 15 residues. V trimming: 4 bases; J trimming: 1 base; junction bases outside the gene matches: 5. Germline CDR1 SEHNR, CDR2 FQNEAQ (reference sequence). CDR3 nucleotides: TGTGCCAGCAGCTCAGCCGGGACAGGGAACACTGAAGCTTTCTTT. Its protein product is CASSSAGTGNTEAFF.

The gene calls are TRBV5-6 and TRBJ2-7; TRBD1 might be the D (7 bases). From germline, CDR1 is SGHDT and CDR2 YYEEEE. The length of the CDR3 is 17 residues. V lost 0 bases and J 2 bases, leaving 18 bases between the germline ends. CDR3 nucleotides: TGTGCCAGCAGCTTGGCCCTGGGAGGACAGGTGGCCTACGAGCAGTACTTC. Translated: CASSLALGGQVAYEQYF. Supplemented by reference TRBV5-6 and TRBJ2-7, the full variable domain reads DAGVTQSPTHLIKTRGQQVTLRCSPKSGHDTVSWYQQALGQGPQFIFQYYEEEERQRGNFPDRFSGHQFPNYSSELNVNALLLGDSALYLCASSLALGGQVAYEQYFGPGTRLTVT.

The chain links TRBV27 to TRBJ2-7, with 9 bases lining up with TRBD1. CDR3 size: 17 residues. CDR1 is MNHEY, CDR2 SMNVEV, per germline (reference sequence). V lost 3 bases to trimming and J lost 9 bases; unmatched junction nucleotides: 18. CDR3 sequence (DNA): TGTGCCAGCAGTTTGAGTGAACCGGGACAGGGAAATTTGTGGCAGTACTTC. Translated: CASSLSEPGQGNLWQYF.

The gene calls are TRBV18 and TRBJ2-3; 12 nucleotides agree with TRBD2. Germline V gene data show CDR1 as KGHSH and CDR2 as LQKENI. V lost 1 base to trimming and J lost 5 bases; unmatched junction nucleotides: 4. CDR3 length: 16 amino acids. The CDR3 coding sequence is TGTGCCAGCTCACCACGGACTAGCGGGGTTGGAGATACGCAGTATTTT. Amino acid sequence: CASSPRTSGVGDTQYF. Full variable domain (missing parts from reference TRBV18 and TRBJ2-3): NAGVMQNPRHLVRRRGQEARLRCSPMKGHSHVYWYRQLPEEGLKFMVYLQKENIIDESGMPKERFSAEFPKEGPSILRIQQVVRGDSAAYFCASSPRTSGVGDTQYFGPGTRLTVL.

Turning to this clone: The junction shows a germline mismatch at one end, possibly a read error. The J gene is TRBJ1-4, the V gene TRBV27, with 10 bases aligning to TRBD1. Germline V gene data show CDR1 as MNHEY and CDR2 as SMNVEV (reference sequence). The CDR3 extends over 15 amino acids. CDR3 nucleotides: TGTGCCAGCAGTACCAGACAGGGGGCTAACGAAAAACTGTTTTTT. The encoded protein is CASSTRQGANEKLFF.

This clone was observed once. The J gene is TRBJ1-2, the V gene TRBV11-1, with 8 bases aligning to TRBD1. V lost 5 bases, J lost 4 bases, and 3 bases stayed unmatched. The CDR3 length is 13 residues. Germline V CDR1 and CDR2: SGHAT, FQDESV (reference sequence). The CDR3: CASSLGQAYGYTF. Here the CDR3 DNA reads TGTGCCAGCAGCCTGGGACAGGCCTATGGCTACACCTTC.

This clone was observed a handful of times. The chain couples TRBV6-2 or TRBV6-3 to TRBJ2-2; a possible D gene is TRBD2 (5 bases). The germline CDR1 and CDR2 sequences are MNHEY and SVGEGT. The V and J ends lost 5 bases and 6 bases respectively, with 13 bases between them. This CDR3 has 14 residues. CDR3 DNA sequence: TGTGCCAGCAGTCCACTAGGTGCGGCCGGGGAGCTGTTTTTT. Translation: CASSPLGAAGELFF.

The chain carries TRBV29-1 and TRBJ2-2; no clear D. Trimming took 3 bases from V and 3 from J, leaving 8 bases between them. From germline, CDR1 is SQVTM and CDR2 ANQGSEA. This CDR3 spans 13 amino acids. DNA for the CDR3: TGCAGCGTTGATAACAGCTACACCGGGGAGCTGTTTTTT. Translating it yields CSVDNSYTGELFF.

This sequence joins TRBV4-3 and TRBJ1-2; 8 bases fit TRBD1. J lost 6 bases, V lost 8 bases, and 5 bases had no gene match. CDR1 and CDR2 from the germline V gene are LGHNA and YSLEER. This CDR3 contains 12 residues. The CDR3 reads CASPTGGNGYTF. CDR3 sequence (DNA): TGCGCCAGCCCTACAGGGGGAAATGGCTACACCTTC.